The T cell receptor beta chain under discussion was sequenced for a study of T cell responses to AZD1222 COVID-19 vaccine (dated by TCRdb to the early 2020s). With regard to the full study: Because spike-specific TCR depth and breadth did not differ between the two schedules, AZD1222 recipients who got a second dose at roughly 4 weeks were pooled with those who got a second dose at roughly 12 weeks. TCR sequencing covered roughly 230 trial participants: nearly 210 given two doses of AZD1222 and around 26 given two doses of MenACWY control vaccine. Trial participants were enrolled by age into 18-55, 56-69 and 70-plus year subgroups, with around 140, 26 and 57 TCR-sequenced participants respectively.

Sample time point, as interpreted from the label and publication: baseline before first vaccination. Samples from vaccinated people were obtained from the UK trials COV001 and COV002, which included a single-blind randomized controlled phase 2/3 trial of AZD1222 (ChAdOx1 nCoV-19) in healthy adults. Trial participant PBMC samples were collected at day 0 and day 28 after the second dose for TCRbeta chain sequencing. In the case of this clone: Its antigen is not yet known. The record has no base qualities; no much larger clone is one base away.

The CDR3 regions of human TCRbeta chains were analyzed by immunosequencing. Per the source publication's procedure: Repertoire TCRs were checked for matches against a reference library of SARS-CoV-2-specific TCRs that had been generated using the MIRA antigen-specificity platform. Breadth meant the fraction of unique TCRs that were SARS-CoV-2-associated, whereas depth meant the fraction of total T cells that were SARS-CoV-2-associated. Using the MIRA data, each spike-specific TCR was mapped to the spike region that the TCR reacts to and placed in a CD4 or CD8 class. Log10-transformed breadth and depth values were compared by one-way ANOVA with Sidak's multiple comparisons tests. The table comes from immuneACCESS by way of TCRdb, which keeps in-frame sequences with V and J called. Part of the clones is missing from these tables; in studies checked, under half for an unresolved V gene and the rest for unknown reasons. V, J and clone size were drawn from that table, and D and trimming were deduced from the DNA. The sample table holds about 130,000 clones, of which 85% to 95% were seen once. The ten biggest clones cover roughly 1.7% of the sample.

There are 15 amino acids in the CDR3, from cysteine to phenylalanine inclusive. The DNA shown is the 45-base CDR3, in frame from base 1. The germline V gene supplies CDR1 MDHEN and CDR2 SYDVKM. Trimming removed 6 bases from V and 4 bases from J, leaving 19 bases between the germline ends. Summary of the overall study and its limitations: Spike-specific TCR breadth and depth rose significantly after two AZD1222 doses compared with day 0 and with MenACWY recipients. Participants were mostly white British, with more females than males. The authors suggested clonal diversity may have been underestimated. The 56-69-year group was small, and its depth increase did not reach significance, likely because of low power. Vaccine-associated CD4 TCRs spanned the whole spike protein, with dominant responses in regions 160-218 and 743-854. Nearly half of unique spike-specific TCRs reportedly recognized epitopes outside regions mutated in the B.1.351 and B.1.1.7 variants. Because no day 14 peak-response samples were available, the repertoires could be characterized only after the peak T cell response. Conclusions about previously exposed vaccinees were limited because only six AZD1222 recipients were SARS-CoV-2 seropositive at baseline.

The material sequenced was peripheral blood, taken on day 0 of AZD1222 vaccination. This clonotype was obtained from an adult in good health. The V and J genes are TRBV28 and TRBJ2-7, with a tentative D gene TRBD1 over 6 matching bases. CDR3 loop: CASSRNPRGSYEQYF. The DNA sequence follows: TGTGCCAGCAGCCGCAACCCTAGGGGGAGTTACGAGCAGTACTTC.